This is a list of T cell receptor beta chains from one sample in a study of T cell responses to AZD1222 COVID-19 vaccine. Generated by immunoSEQ multiplex PCR, the TCRdb table keeps only in-frame clones and is missing some. Among 130,000 to 150,000 clones, under 95% were seen once, and the ten largest hold approximately 2%. Sequencing was performed on peripheral blood, taken on day 0 of AZD1222 vaccination. The receptors originated from an adult in good health. The CDR3 runs from the conserved cysteine through the conserved F or W. Each record gives: CDR3 protein, V gene, CDR3 length, clone size, J gene. Clone size is stated in some rows and not others, as once, few, many or a class when expanded.

CSASNRFEQYF | TRBV20-1 | 11 | few | TRBJ2-7
CASTTSAVSGANVLTF | TRBV5-1 | 16 | NA | TRBJ2-6
CASRRSGAETQYF | TRBV2 | 13 | NA | TRBJ2-5
CASRSRGPSYNSPLHF | TRBV19 | 16 | NA | TRBJ1-6
CASSQDTNEAFF | TRBV14 | 12 | NA | TRBJ1-1
CASSLVDEQYF | TRBV7-2 | 11 | NA | TRBJ2-7
CASSHPRTYNSPLHF | TRBV27 | 15 | NA | TRBJ1-6
CASSSPPETQYF | TRBV5-4 | 12 | NA | TRBJ2-5
CASSLARAEETQYF | TRBV5-1 | 14 | NA | TRBJ2-5
CASSQTSNQPQHF | TRBV19 | 13 | NA | TRBJ1-5
CASSQGQGNTEAFF | TRBV11-2 | 14 | NA | TRBJ1-1
CASRGVGGPSGPQHF | TRBV2 | 15 | NA | TRBJ1-5
CASSHRVAGGAYEQYF | TRBV6-2/TRBV6-3 | 16 | NA | TRBJ2-7
CASSLGRPNTEAFF | TRBV28 | 14 | NA | TRBJ1-1
CASSYSSGGAYEQYF | TRBV6-5 | 15 | NA | TRBJ2-7
CASAQVPQETQYF | TRBV18 | 13 | NA | TRBJ2-5
CASSWGQVNTEAFF | TRBV28 | 14 | NA | TRBJ1-1
CATSGVMDTGELFF | TRBV24-1 | 14 | NA | TRBJ2-2
CASSLGDGFEVRRRYF | TRBV5-1 | 16 | NA | TRBJ2-3
CASSKRGNLPGQGENNEQFF | TRBV21-1 | 20 | NA | TRBJ2-1
CASRFPGRDTQYF | TRBV11-1 | 13 | NA | TRBJ2-3
CASSSSWDTTYEQYF | TRBV7-9 | 15 | NA | TRBJ2-7
CATSRRDRGAFF | TRBV15 | 12 | NA | TRBJ1-1
CASSWGSLDGTEQYF | TRBV6-6 | 15 | few | TRBJ2-7
CASSQDRGSYNEQFF | TRBV7-2 | 15 | NA | TRBJ2-1
CASSLANPPTAFF | TRBV5-1 | 13 | NA | TRBJ1-1
CASSFSGRVYTF | TRBV5-1 | 12 | NA | TRBJ1-2
CASSSRRENYGYTF | TRBV18 | 14 | NA | TRBJ1-2
CASSPRLGKNYEQYF | TRBV18 | 15 | NA | TRBJ2-7
CAWQQGIYTYGYTF | TRBV30 | 14 | NA | TRBJ1-2
CASSWVIQTRGNTGELFF | TRBV5-1 | 18 | NA | TRBJ2-2
CASSLVARVLDSPLHF | TRBV5-1 | 16 | NA | TRBJ1-6
CASSWGPRDTDTQYF | TRBV6-5 | 15 | NA | TRBJ2-3
CATSRDLRARGAFF | TRBV15 | 14 | once | TRBJ1-1
CASSPGHANTGELFF | TRBV28 | 15 | NA | TRBJ2-2
CASNILGQGNYGYTF | TRBV6-6 | 15 | NA | TRBJ1-2
CSVRGYLPTLSSHEQFF | TRBV29-1 | 17 | NA | TRBJ2-1
CASSLQGAGGETQYF | TRBV4-1 | 15 | NA | TRBJ2-5
CASRLWEYYGYTF | TRBV5-4 | 13 | NA | TRBJ1-2
CASSERWDQPQHF | TRBV25-1 | 13 | NA | TRBJ1-5
CASSSNAGELFF | TRBV7-9 | 12 | NA | TRBJ2-2
CASSRGLAGGPGELFF | TRBV4-2 | 16 | few | TRBJ2-2
CASRPSSYNSPLHF | TRBV28 | 14 | once | TRBJ1-6
CAWSVLQAELSGNTIYF | TRBV30 | 17 | NA | TRBJ1-3
CASSLSQGVGTEAFF | TRBV7-3 | 15 | NA | TRBJ1-1
CASRPSSWGGNQPQHF | TRBV7-2 | 16 | NA | TRBJ1-5
CAISPQPPETQYF | TRBV10-3 | 13 | NA | TRBJ2-5
CASSQNARETQYF | TRBV3-1/TRBV3-2 | 13 | NA | TRBJ2-5
CASKGDGYYGYTF | TRBV28 | 13 | NA | TRBJ1-2
CASSQSQNNEKLFF | TRBV4-3 | 14 | NA | TRBJ1-4
CASSLEPGSPEAFF | TRBV11-2 | 14 | NA | TRBJ1-1
CASSPRYFYEQFF | TRBV6-5 | 13 | NA | TRBJ2-1
CASTRPGVYGYTF | TRBV28 | 13 | NA | TRBJ1-2
CAISDTHSNQPQHF | TRBV10-3 | 14 | NA | TRBJ1-5
CASSLRAPGAEGDTQYF | TRBV19 | 17 | NA | TRBJ2-3
CASNLALPDTQYF | TRBV7-2 | 13 | NA | TRBJ2-3